Listed below are T cell receptor beta chains from one sample, sequenced in a study of blood T cells in healthy people across ages. TCRdb re-analysed the 5' RACE reads in MiXCR, keeping a single row per CDR3 protein. The data contain 1.5 million to 2 million distinct CDR3 sequences, about two fifths of them seen just once; the ten biggest clones take up 23%. The sample was blood. The receptors here all came from a human donor in good health. The CDR3 runs from the conserved cysteine through the conserved F or W. D genes are given only for firm matches. Size values are once, few and many counts, or a class for expanded clones, and some rows have none.

cdr3_aa	cdr3_nt	v_call	clone_size	j_call	d_call
CASSHLGRSSYNEQFF	TGTGCCAGCAGCCATTTGGGGAGGAGCTCCTACAATGAGCAGTTCTTC	TRBV14	NA	TRBJ2-1	NA
CSARMTGGRTYF	TGCAGTGCTCGGATGACAGGGGGCAGGACGTACTTC	TRBV20-1	NA	TRBJ2-5	TRBD1
CASSQGRGVGSPLHF	TGTGCCAGCAGCCAAGGACGGGGGGTTGGTTCACCCCTCCACTTT	TRBV3-1	NA	TRBJ1-6	NA
CASSSQGTGGDEQYF	TGCGCCAGCAGCTCGCAAGGGACAGGGGGCGACGAGCAGTACTTC	TRBV5-1	NA	TRBJ2-7	TRBD1
CASSETGKGYTF	TGTGCCAGCAGTGAGACAGGGAAAGGCTACACCTTC	TRBV6-5	NA	TRBJ1-2	TRBD1
CASGVRGGYGYTF	TGTGCCAGCGGGGTCAGGGGAGGATATGGCTACACCTTC	TRBV7-2	NA	TRBJ1-2	NA
CASSNRQGWNEQYF	TGTGCCAGCAGTAACCGACAGGGTTGGAACGAGCAGTACTTC	TRBV27	NA	TRBJ2-7	TRBD1
CASSSYTTGGGSYGYAF	TGTGCCAGCAGTTCCTATACGACAGGGGGAGGATCCTATGGCTACGCCTTC	TRBV27	NA	TRBJ1-2	TRBD1
CASSLGLLGPYGQYF	TGTGCCAGCAGCTTAGGTCTCTTGGGACCTTACGGGCAGTACTTC	TRBV7-2	NA	TRBJ2-7	NA
CSARGGRGVYEQYF	TGCAGTGCTAGAGGGGGGAGGGGTGTTTACGAGCAGTACTTC	TRBV20-1	few	TRBJ2-7	TRBD2
CAISEKVAELYDYTF	TGTGCCATCAGTGAGAAGGTGGCGGAACTTTATGACTACACCTTC	TRBV10-3	few	TRBJ1-2	NA
CASSLDFGVERGATDTQYF	TGTGCCAGCAGCTTAGACTTTGGAGTCGAGAGGGGAGCTACAGATACGCAGTATTTT	TRBV7-2	few	TRBJ2-3	NA
CASSDSGLHTGELFF	TGTGCTAGCAGCGATTCCGGGCTACACACCGGGGAGCTGTTTTTT	TRBV7-7	NA	TRBJ2-2	NA
CASSTSGGDQETQYF	TGCGCCAGCAGTACTAGCGGGGGGGACCAAGAGACCCAGTACTTC	TRBV4-1	few	TRBJ2-5	TRBD2
CASSQDNSQETQYF	TGCGCCAGCAGCCAAGATAACAGTCAAGAGACCCAGTACTTC	TRBV7-2	few	TRBJ2-5	NA
CASSQYADPSTDTQYF	TGCGCCAGCAGCCAATACGCGGATCCTAGCACAGATACGCAGTATTTT	TRBV5-1	NA	TRBJ2-3	NA
CASSLRGGALSNTGELFF	TGTGCCAGCAGCCTTCGCGGTGGAGCACTGTCGAACACCGGGGAGCTGTTTTTT	TRBV7-2	few	TRBJ2-2	NA
CASSLGGNPYEQYF	TGTGCCAGCAGCTTGGGAGGGAATCCCTACGAGCAGTACTTC	TRBV5-6	many	TRBJ2-7	NA
CAISDTRGNTEAFF	TGTGCCATCAGTGATACGAGGGGCAACACTGAAGCTTTCTTT	TRBV10-3	NA	TRBJ1-1	NA
CASSQIRTDRVRAQYF	TGCGCCAGCAGCCAAATCCGGACGGACAGGGTTCGAGCGCAGTATTTT	TRBV4-1	NA	TRBJ2-3	TRBD1
CASSSLIDSLSYEQYF	TGTGCCAGCAGTTCCTTAATTGACAGCCTCTCCTACGAGCAGTACTTC	TRBV7-6	NA	TRBJ2-7	NA
CASSPRAAGDTDTQYF	TGTGCCAGCAGCCCTAGGGCAGCGGGGGACACAGATACGCAGTATTTT	TRBV7-2	NA	TRBJ2-3	TRBD2
CASSLTGTGVINYGYTF	TGCGCCAGCAGCTTGACCGGGACAGGGGTGATTAACTATGGCTACACCTTC	TRBV5-1	few	TRBJ1-2	TRBD1
CASSQGSKGRTDTQYF	TGTGCCAGCAGCCAAGGGAGTAAGGGAAGGACAGATACGCAGTATTTT	TRBV3-1	NA	TRBJ2-3	NA
CASSLQGPSGEQYF	TGTGCCAGCAGCTTACAGGGACCCTCGGGTGAGCAGTACTTC	TRBV7-8	NA	TRBJ2-5	NA
CASSLRLAGAADTQYF	TGTGCCAGCAGCTTAAGGCTAGCGGGGGCGGCAGATACGCAGTATTTT	TRBV11-2	NA	TRBJ2-3	TRBD2
CASSPGRKETQYF	TGTGCCAGCAGCCCCGGACGAAAGGAGACCCAGTACTTC	TRBV12-3/TRBV12-4	many	TRBJ2-5	NA
CASSYSPTSGDTEAFF	TGTGCCAGCAGTTACTCCCCCACCTCGGGGGACACTGAAGCTTTCTTT	TRBV6-5	NA	TRBJ1-1	NA
CASSLLGDYEQYF	TGTGCCAGCAGTTTATTGGGGGACTACGAGCAGTACTTC	TRBV7-2	many	TRBJ2-7	NA
CASSRRSYGQYF	TGTGCCAGCAGCCGGAGATCCTACGGGCAGTACTTC	TRBV3-1	few	TRBJ2-7	NA
CASSQRVSVEQFF	TGCGCCAGCAGCCAAAGGGTCTCCGTTGAGCAGTTCTTC	TRBV4-1	few	TRBJ2-1	NA
CASSQDHVPGGTQYF	TGTGCCAGCAGCCAAGATCATGTCCCCGGAGGGACCCAGTACTTC	TRBV3-1	few	TRBJ2-5	NA
CASSLPPGTSGGASYNEQFF	TGCGCCAGCAGCTTGCCTCCCGGGACTAGCGGGGGGGCCTCCTACAATGAGCAGTTCTTC	TRBV5-1	NA	TRBJ2-1	TRBD2
CASSLAYTGMEDTEAFF	TGCGCCAGCAGCTTGGCCTACACGGGTATGGAGGACACTGAAGCTTTCTTT	TRBV5-1	NA	TRBJ1-1	NA
CASSLEGVSRTVQETQYF	TGTGCCAGCAGCTTGGAAGGAGTTAGTCGAACAGTCCAAGAGACCCAGTACTTC	TRBV5-5	few	TRBJ2-5	NA
CANSSRTGGRLGKNIQYF	TGTGCCAACAGCAGCAGAACAGGGGGCAGGTTAGGCAAAAACATTCAGTACTTC	TRBV7-2	NA	TRBJ2-4	TRBD1
CASSSDTGVDTEAFF	TGTGCCAGCAGCTCCGATACCGGGGTGGACACTGAAGCTTTCTTT	TRBV7-8	NA	TRBJ1-1	NA
CASSPRTREQYF	TGTGCCAGCAGCCCCCGGACGAGGGAGCAGTACTTC	TRBV7-9	NA	TRBJ2-7	NA
CSARDFSGWETQYF	TGCAGTGCTAGAGATTTTTCGGGTTGGGAGACCCAGTACTTC	TRBV20-1	NA	TRBJ2-5	NA
CSALSREGRTDTQYF	TGCAGTGCTCTAAGCAGGGAGGGGCGCACAGATACGCAGTATTTT	TRBV20-1	few	TRBJ2-3	TRBD2
CASSLLTDTQYF	TGTGCCAGCAGCCTACTCACAGATACGCAGTATTTT	TRBV5-1	many	TRBJ2-3	NA
CAIRETVNYGYTF	TGTGCCATCAGGGAGACAGTTAACTATGGCTACACCTTC	TRBV10-3	NA	TRBJ1-2	NA
CASSYSPGQGFRHAGELFF	TGTGCCAGCAGTTACTCCCCGGGACAGGGATTCCGGCACGCCGGGGAGCTGTTTTTT	TRBV6-2/TRBV6-3	NA	TRBJ2-2	TRBD1
CASSFPGISPSGANVLTF	TGCGCCAGCAGCTTTCCGGGCATCTCACCCTCTGGGGCCAACGTCCTGACTTTC	TRBV4-1	NA	TRBJ2-6	NA
CSASMPRAQYF	TGCAGTGCTAGTATGCCACGGGCGCAGTATTTT	TRBV20-1	few	TRBJ2-3	NA
CSAGTGVDSGYGYTF	TGCAGTGCCGGGACAGGGGTGGATTCAGGCTATGGCTACACCTTC	TRBV20-1	few	TRBJ1-2	TRBD1
CASSYSAGGHYEQYF	TGTGCCAGCAGCTACTCAGCGGGGGGCCACTACGAGCAGTACTTC	TRBV7-2	many	TRBJ2-7	TRBD2
CASSFSVAGSRNQPQHF	TGTGCCAGCAGTTTTTCGGTAGCAGGATCTCGCAATCAGCCCCAGCATTTT	TRBV12-3/TRBV12-4	NA	TRBJ1-5	NA
CASSLRAGGYYEQFF	TGTGCCAGCAGCTTAAGGGCAGGGGGCTACTACGAGCAGTTCTTC	TRBV11-1	NA	TRBJ2-1	TRBD1
CSAFRGSSYNEQFF	TGCAGTGCGTTTAGGGGAAGCTCCTACAATGAGCAGTTCTTC	TRBV20-1	few	TRBJ2-1	NA
CASSFQLRYGYTF	TGTGCCAGCAGTTTCCAGTTAAGATATGGCTACACCTTC	TRBV12-3/TRBV12-4	NA	TRBJ1-2	NA
CASSPAGGAYEQYF	TGTGCCAGCAGTCCTGCCGGGGGGGCCTACGAGCAGTACTTC	TRBV6-5	many	TRBJ2-7	TRBD2
CASSFGPGGQPQHF	TGTGCCAGCAGTTTTGGTCCAGGGGGTCAGCCCCAGCATTTT	TRBV12-3/TRBV12-4	NA	TRBJ1-5	TRBD1
CASSQGRDDSYEQYF	TGTGCCAGCAGCCAAGGCAGGGATGACTCCTACGAGCAGTACTTC	TRBV4-2	few	TRBJ2-7	NA
CATSAGVNEQFF	TGCGCCACCAGTGCGGGGGTCAACGAGCAGTTCTTC	TRBV7-2	NA	TRBJ2-1	TRBD2